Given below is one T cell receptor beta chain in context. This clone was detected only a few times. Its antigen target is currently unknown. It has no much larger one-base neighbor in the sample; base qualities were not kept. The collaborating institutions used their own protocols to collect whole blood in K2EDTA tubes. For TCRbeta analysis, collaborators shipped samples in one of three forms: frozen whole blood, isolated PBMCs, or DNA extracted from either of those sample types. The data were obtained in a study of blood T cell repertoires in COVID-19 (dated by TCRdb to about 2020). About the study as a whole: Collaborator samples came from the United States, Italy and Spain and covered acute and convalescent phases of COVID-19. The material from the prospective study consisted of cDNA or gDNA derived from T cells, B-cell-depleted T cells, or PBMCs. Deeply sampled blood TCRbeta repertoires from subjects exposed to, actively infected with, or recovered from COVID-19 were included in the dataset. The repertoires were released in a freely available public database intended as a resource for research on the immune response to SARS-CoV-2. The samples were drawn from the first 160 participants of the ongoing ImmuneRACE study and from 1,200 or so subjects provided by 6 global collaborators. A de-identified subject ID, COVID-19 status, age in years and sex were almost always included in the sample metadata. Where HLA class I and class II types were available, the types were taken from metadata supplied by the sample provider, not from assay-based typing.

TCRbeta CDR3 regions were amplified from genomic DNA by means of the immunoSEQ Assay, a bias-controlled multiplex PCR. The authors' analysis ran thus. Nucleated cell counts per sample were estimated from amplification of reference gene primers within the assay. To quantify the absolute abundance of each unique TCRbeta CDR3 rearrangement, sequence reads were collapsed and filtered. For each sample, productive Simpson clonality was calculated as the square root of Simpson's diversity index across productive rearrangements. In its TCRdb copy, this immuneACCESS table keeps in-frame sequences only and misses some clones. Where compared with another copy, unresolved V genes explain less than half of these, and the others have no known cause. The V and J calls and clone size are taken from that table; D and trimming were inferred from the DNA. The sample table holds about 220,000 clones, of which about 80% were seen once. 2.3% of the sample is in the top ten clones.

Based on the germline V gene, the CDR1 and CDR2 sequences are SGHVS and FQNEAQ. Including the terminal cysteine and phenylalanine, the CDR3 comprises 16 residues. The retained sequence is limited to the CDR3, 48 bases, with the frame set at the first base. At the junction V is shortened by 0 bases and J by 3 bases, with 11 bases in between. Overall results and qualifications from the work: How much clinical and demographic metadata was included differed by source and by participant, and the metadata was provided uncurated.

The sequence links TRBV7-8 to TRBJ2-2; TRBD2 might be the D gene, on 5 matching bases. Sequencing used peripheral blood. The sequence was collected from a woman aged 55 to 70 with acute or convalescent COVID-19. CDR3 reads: CASSLARRSDTGELFF. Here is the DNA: TGTGCCAGCAGCTTAGCGCGGAGGAGTGACACCGGGGAGCTGTTTTTT.